The 26 T cell receptor beta chains presented below share a single source sample, sequenced in a study of blood T cell repertoires in COVID-19 (dated by TCRdb to between 2020 and 2021). Library preparation used the immunoSEQ multiplex PCR assay. Sourced from immuneACCESS, this table was stored by TCRdb with only in-frame sequences that have V and J called. A share of the clones is absent; for the studies checked, an unresolved V gene accounts for under half, and the remainder has no known explanation. The sample table contains around 250,000 clones; only one count was recorded for 75% to 90% of them. The ten largest account for about 0.94% of the sample. Sequencing was done on a sample of peripheral blood. These receptors were obtained from a middle-aged woman who had recovered from COVID-19.

The chain employs TRBV21-1 and TRBJ2-2; TRBD2, as called in the table, went unchecked against the DNA. TRBV21-1 constitutes a pseudogene. This CDR3 is 15 amino acids long. The CDR3, as DNA: TGTGCCAGCAGTACTTACGGGAGGGCCAACGGGGAGCTGTTTTTT. It translates to CASSTYGRANGELFF.

The V and J genes are TRBV11-2 and TRBJ2-7; possible D gene TRBD2, 5 bases. From germline, CDR1 is SGHAT and CDR2 FQNNGV. Trimming stripped 3 bases from V and 6 bases from J, with 6 bases between. There are 11 residues in the CDR3. Written as DNA, the CDR3 is TGTGCCAGCAGCTTTGGGAGCGAGCAGTACTTC. Translating it yields CASSFGSEQYF.

This clone has only a few counts. This chain links TRBV6-6 with TRBJ2-3, with 7 bases identical to TRBD2. Germline V gives CDR1 MNHNY, CDR2 SVGAGI (reference sequence). V was clipped by 0 bases and J by 5 bases; unmatched bases: 8. The CDR3 loop spans 16 amino acids. The CDR3 spells CASSYSEGAGVDTQYF. The CDR3 coding sequence is TGTGCCAGCAGTTACTCGGAGGGCGCGGGAGTAGATACGCAGTATTTT.

The rearrangement links TRBV24-1 to TRBJ2-2; TRBD2 matches 9 bases. Germline assignment: CDR1 KGHDR and CDR2 SFDVKD. This CDR3 has 16 residues. Trimming took 3 bases from V and 8 from J; bases not matched to a gene: 9. The chain's CDR3 is CATSDHSGSAGGELFF. CDR3 bases: TGTGCCACCAGTGATCATAGCGGGAGCGCTGGGGGGGAGCTGTTTTTT.

V gene TRBV19 combines with J gene TRBJ2-1, with 8 bases matching TRBD1. Germline CDR1 reads LNHDA; CDR2 reads SQIVND (reference sequence). The CDR3 totals 16 residues. Germline trimming cut 5 bases from V and 13 bases from J; bases unmatched to any gene: 19. The CDR3 nucleotides read TGTGCCAGTAGTGAGAAGGACAGGGTTTGGGTGGGCACCCAGTTCTTC. This sequence encodes CASSEKDRVWVGTQFF.

The CDR3 DNA is TGTGCCAGCAGCAGTGAAGGGGGTGAGCAGTACTTC. Its translation is CASSSEGGEQYF. V gene TRBV7-9 combines with J gene TRBJ2-7, with D possibly matching TRBD1 (6 bases). The ends were cut back, 5 bases at V and 7 bases at J, with 12 bases in the middle. The CDR3 loop spans 12 amino acids. Germline CDR1 and CDR2: SEHNR and FQNEAQ (reference sequence).

The gene calls are TRBV29-1 and TRBJ2-5; 9 bases align to TRBD2. The CDR3 covers 12 residues. Losses at the gene ends were 7 bases for V and 5 bases for J; bases not matched to a gene: 5. CDR1 and CDR2 from the germline V gene are SQVTM and ANQGSEA. CDR3 amino acids: CSARAGGETQYF. In DNA form, the CDR3 reads TGCAGCGCCCGCGCGGGGGGGGAGACCCAGTACTTC.

This clone was recorded only once. This chain uses TRBV3-1 (or the pseudogene TRBV3-2) with TRBJ2-1; 10 nucleotides line up with TRBD2. The germline CDR1 and CDR2 sequences are LGHDT and YNNKEL (reference sequence). This CDR3 is 15 amino acids long. J lost 8 bases, V lost 0 bases, and 4 bases had no gene match. The CDR3 spells CASSQDSGRPHEQFF. CDR3 nucleotide sequence: TGTGCCAGCAGCCAAGATAGCGGGAGGCCCCATGAGCAGTTCTTC.

The chain links TRBV7-2 to TRBJ2-3; D remains unclear. This CDR3 is built from 12 residues. The V and J ends lost 3 bases and 10 bases respectively, with 11 bases between them. Germline-derived CDR1 and CDR2 are SGHTA and FQGNSA. DNA for the CDR3: TGTGCCAGCAGCTTTTACCCCTATGCGCAGTATTTT. Protein: CASSFYPYAQYF.

J is TRBJ2-7 and V is TRBV24-1, with D maybe TRBD2 (5 bases). The germline gives CDR1 KGHDR, CDR2 SFDVKD. The CDR3 sequence is 15 residues long. V was cut by 2 bases and J by 4 bases, with 14 bases left in between. DNA of the CDR3: TGTGCCACCAGTGATTCGCAAGCGGACGTTTACGAGCAGTACTTC. As protein: CATSDSQADVYEQYF.

The chain carries TRBV3-1 (or the pseudogene TRBV3-2) and TRBJ1-2; no firm D call. Trimming left V 0 bases short and J 4 bases short, with 9 bases between. The germline V gene has CDR1 LGHDT and CDR2 YNNKEL (reference sequence). The CDR3 length is 14 residues. CDR3 residues: CASSQDQDTYGYTF. CDR3 sequence (DNA): TGTGCCAGCAGCCAAGACCAGGATACCTATGGCTACACCTTC.

The J gene is TRBJ1-5, the V gene TRBV6-5, with TRBD1 matching over 7 bases. The J segment lost 6 bases and the V segment lost 6 bases, leaving 2 bases of the junction unmatched. This CDR3 region has 12 residues. The germline gives CDR1 MNHEY, CDR2 SVGAGI. Here the CDR3 DNA reads TGTGCCAGCAGGGCAGGGGGTCAGCCCCAGCATTTT. Translated, it gives CASRAGGQPQHF.

The chain carries TRBV3-1 (or the pseudogene TRBV3-2) and TRBJ2-5; D might be TRBD2 (5 bases). Germline V gene sequence: CDR1 LGHDT, CDR2 YNNKEL (reference sequence). CDR3 length equals 13 residues. Trimming cost V 2 bases and J 5 bases, with 9 bases left between them. CDR3 DNA sequence: TGTGCCAGCAGCCAATACGAGCGGGAGACCCAGTACTTC. Protein: CASSQYERETQYF.

This clone was observed once. V and J are TRBV28 and TRBJ2-7; 14 nucleotides agree with TRBD2. J was trimmed by 3 bases and V by 4 bases; bases with no gene match: 8. The CDR3 consists of 17 residues. Germline V gene data show CDR1 as MDHEN and CDR2 as SYDVKM. The CDR3 DNA sequence: TGTGCCAGCAGTTCGGGACTAGCGGGAGCGAACGGCTACGAGCAGTACTTC. Encoded protein: CASSSGLAGANGYEQYF. Full variable domain (remainder filled in from reference TRBV28 and TRBJ2-7): DVKVTQSSRYLVKRTGEKVFLECVQDMDHENMFWYRQDPGLGLRLIYFSYDVKMKEKGDIPEGYSVSREKKERFSLILESASTNQTSMYLCASSSGLAGANGYEQYFGPGTRLTVT.

On this clone itself: At one end the junction does not follow the germline gene, possibly because of a read error. The chain uses TRBV6-4 and TRBJ1-5; no definite D call. CDR1 is MRHNA and CDR2 is SNTAGT in the germline V gene. The CDR3 extends over 9 amino acids. This CDR3 is CASSDPGCF. Written as DNA, the CDR3 is TGTGCCAGCAGTGACCCGGGTTGCTTT.

Here the CDR3 DNA reads TGTGCCAGCAGTGGCGGGGGGGCTGGTGAGCAGTACTTC. Translated: CASSGGGAGEQYF. The chain joins TRBV6-1 to TRBJ2-7; 9 bases match TRBD2. Per germline, CDR1 MNHNS and CDR2 SASEGT. The trim removed 4 bases at V and 7 bases at J, leaving 5 bases unmatched. The CDR3 is 13 residues long.

The chain couples TRBV2 to TRBJ1-6, with D unresolved. Germline CDR1 and CDR2: SNHLY and FYNNEI. V lost 0 bases to trimming and J lost 8 bases, with 14 bases between them. This CDR3 is 16 amino acids long. The CDR3 loop reads CASSEAVWLADSPLHF. CDR3 nucleotide sequence: TGTGCCAGCAGTGAAGCTGTGTGGCTGGCTGATTCACCCCTCCACTTT.

Remarks on this clone: The same CDR3 also results from other DNA sequences found in this sample. The chain carries TRBV2 and TRBJ1-1, with D possibly TRBD1 on 6 matching bases. The germline V gene encodes CDR1 SNHLY and CDR2 FYNNEI. The length of the CDR3 is 13 residues. V lost 6 bases, J lost 5 bases, and 13 bases lay in between. The CDR3 is CASSTGLTTEAFF. The CDR3 nucleotides read TGTGCCAGCAGCACAGGGTTAACGACTGAAGCTTTCTTT.

The rearrangement joins TRBV19 to TRBJ1-2; 8 bases line up with TRBD1. The CDR3 is 13 amino acids. Trimming took 5 bases from V and 4 from J; bases not matched to a gene: 3. CDR1 is LNHDA and CDR2 is SQIVND in the germline V gene (reference sequence). The CDR3 protein is CASSRTGLYGYTF. The DNA for the CDR3 is TGTGCCAGTAGTCGGACAGGGCTCTATGGCTACACCTTC.

The rearrangement links TRBV30 to TRBJ2-1; 9 positions agree with TRBD2. The germline gives CDR1 GTSNPN, CDR2 SVGIG (reference sequence). The CDR3 has 15 amino acids. J was trimmed by 2 bases and V by 7 bases; bases with no gene match: 9. The CDR3: CASTGTSNTYNEQFF. CDR3 DNA: TGTGCCTCAACCGGGACTAGCAATACCTACAATGAGCAGTTCTTC.

The rearrangement links TRBV5-1 to TRBJ2-3; D may be TRBD1 (6 bases). Germline V gene data show CDR1 as SGHRS and CDR2 as YFSETQ. V gave up 2 bases and J gave up 5 bases, with 15 bases separating them. This CDR3 is built from 15 residues. CDR3: CASSFNGGPGDTQYF. CDR3 DNA: TGCGCCAGCAGCTTTAATGGGGGCCCGGGAGATACGCAGTATTTT.

The chain links TRBV12-3 or TRBV12-4 to TRBJ2-3, with D maybe TRBD2 (6 bases). The CDR3 is 13 amino acids. V was pared by 9 bases and J by 3 bases, with 13 bases between. The CDR3 DNA sequence: TGTGCCAGTGGGACTCAGAAGACAGATACGCAGTATTTT. Translating gives CASGTQKTDTQYF.

The gene calls are TRBV19 and TRBJ2-3, with 14 bases fitting TRBD2. The CDR3 has 17 amino acids. After removal of 4 bases from V and 1 base from J, the junction contained 4 bases not matched to a gene. CDR1 and CDR2 (germline): LNHDA, SQIVND (reference sequence). The CDR3 DNA follows: TGTGCCAGTAGTACCCGACTAGCGGGAGGGGGCACAGATACGCAGTATTTT. This gives the protein CASSTRLAGGGTDTQYF.

V gene TRBV7-2 combines with J gene TRBJ1-5, with D perhaps matching TRBD1 (6 bases). Trimming removed 2 bases at V and 3 bases at J, with 17 bases between. This CDR3 has 17 residues. CDR1 is SGHTA, CDR2 FQGNSA, per germline. The CDR3 DNA reads TGTGCCAGCAGCTTATTTTCAGGGGCGTATTCCAATCAGCCCCAGCATTTT. Amino acids: CASSLFSGAYSNQPQHF.

Here the CDR3 DNA reads TGTGCCAGCAGTAGGGGAGGGTATGGCTACACCTTC. Protein product: CASSRGGYGYTF. The rearrangement links TRBV28 to TRBJ1-2; TRBD1 is a possible D gene (5 bases). CDR1 and CDR2 from the germline V gene are MDHEN and SYDVKM. V shed 5 bases and J shed 5 bases, with 9 bases lying between them. The CDR3 has 12 amino acids.

This chain links TRBV11-3 with TRBJ2-5; TRBD2 agrees at 7 bases. Germline CDR1 SGHNT, CDR2 YENEEA. The CDR3 sequence is 16 residues long. Losses at the gene ends were 4 bases for V and 1 base for J; bases not matched to a gene: 9. Here the CDR3 reads CASSYDIAGLQETQYF. CDR3 DNA sequence: TGTGCCAGCAGCTACGATATAGCGGGTCTCCAAGAGACCCAGTACTTC. The variable domain in full, completed from reference TRBV11-3 and TRBJ2-5, reads EAGVVQSPRYKIIEKKQPVAFWCNPISGHNTLYWYLQNLGQGPELLIRYENEEAVDDSQLPKDRFSAERLKGVDSTLKIQPAELGDSAVYLCASSYDIAGLQETQYFGPGTRLLVL.